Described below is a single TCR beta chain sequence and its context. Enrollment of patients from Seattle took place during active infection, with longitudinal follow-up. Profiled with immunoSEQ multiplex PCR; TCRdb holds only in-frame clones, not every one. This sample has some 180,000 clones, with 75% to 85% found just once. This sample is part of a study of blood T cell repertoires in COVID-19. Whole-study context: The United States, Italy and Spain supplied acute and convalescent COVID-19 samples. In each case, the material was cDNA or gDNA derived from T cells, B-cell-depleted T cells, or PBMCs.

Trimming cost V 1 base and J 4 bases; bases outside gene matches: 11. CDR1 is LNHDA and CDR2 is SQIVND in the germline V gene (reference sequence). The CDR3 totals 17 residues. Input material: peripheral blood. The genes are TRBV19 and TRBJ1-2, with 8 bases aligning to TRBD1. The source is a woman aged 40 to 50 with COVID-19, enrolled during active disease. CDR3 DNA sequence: TGTGCCAGTAGTATAGGATCCTCGGGACAGGCGACCTATGGCTACACCTTC. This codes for CASSIGSSGQATYGYTF.